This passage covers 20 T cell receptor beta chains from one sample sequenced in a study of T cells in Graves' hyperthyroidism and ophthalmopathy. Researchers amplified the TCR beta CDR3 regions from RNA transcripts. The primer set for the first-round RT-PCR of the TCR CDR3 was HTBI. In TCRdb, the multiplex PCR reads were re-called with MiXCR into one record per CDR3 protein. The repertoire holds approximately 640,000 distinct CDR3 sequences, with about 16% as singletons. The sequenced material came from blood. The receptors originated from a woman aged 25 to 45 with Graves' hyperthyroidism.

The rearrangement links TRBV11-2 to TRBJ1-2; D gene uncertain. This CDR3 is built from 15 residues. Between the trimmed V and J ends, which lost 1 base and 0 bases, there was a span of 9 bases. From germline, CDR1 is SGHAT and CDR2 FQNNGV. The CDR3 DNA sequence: TGTGCCAGCAGCTTAGGTGCCTCAGCTAACTATGGCTACACCTTC. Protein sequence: CASSLGASANYGYTF. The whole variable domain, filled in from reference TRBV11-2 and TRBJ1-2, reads EAGVAQSPRYKIIEKRQSVAFWCNPISGHATLYWYQQILGQGPKLLIQFQNNGVVDDSQLPKDRFSAERLKGVDSTLKIQPAKLEDSAVYLCASSLGASANYGYTFGSGTRLTVV.

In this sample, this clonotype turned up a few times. CDR3 DNA sequence: TGTGCCAGTACCCCCCGAGGTGGGACCTACGAGCAGTACTTC. As protein: CASTPRGGTYEQYF. The chain couples TRBV19 to TRBJ2-7, with no clear D. With 7 bases removed from V and 2 bases from J, the gap between germline ends came to 15 bases. Germline loops: CDR1 LNHDA, CDR2 SQIVND (reference sequence). The CDR3 has 14 amino acids.

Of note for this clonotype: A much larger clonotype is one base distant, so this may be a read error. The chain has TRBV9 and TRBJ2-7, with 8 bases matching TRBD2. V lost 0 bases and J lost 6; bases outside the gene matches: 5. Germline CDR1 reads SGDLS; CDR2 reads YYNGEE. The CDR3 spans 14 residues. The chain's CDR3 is CASSVDSGKREQYF. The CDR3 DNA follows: TGTGCCAGCAGCGTAGATAGCGGGAAGCGCGAGCAGTACTTC.

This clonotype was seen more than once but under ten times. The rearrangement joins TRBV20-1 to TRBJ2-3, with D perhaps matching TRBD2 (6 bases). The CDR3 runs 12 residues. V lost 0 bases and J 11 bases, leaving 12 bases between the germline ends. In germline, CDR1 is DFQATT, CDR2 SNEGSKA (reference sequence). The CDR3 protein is CSAREAGWEQYF. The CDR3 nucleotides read TGCAGTGCTAGAGAGGCGGGATGGGAGCAGTATTTT.

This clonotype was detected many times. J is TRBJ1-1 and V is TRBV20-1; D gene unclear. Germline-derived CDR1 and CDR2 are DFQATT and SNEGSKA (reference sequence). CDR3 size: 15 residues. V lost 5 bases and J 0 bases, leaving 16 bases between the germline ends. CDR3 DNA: TGCAGTGCTTTGACGGTACGGGAACTGAACACTGAAGCTTTCTTT. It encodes CSALTVRELNTEAFF.

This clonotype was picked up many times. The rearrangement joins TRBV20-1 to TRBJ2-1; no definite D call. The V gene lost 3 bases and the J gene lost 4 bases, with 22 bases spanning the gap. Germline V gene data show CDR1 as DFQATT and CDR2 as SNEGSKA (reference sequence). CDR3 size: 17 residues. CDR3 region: CSASLPFRNALYNEQFF. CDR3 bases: TGCAGTGCTAGCCTCCCTTTCCGCAACGCCCTTTACAATGAGCAGTTCTTC.

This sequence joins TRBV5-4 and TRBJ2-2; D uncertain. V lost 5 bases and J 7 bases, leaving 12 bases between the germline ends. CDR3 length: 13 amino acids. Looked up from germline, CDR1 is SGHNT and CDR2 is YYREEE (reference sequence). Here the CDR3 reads CASRIWGSGELFF. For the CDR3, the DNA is TGTGCCAGCAGGATATGGGGTAGCGGGGAGCTGTTTTTT.

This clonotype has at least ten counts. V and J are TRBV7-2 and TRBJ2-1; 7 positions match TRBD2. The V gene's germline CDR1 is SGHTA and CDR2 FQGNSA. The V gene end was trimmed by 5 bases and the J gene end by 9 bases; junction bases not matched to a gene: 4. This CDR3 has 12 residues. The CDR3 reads CASSPTSSEQFF. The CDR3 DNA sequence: TGTGCCAGCAGCCCGACTAGCAGTGAGCAGTTCTTC. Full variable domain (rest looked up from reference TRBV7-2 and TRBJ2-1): GAGVSQSPSNKVTEKGKDVELRCDPISGHTALYWYRQSLGQGLEFLIYFQGNSAPDKSGLPSDRFSAERTGGSVSTLTIQRTQQEDSAVYLCASSPTSSEQFFGPGTRLTVL.

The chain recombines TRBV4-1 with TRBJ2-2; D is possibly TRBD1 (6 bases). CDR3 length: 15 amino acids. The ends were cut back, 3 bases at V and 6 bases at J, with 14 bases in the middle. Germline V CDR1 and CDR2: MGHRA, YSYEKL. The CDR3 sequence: CASSHPSGVAGELFF. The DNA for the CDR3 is TGCGCCAGCAGCCATCCATCAGGGGTGGCCGGGGAGCTGTTTTTT.

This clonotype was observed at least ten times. This chain's CDR3 is CASSLAPETEAFF. As DNA, the CDR3 is TGCGCCAGCAGCTTGGCCCCAGAGACCGAAGCTTTCTTT. The chain is built from TRBV5-1 and TRBJ1-1; no firm D call. The germline gives CDR1 SGHRS, CDR2 YFSETQ. The CDR3 has 13 residues. V was shortened by 0 bases and J by 8 bases, with 11 bases between the two germline ends. Using reference TRBV5-1 and TRBJ1-1 for the parts outside the CDR3, the full variable domain is KAGVTQTPRYLIKTRGQQVTLSCSPISGHRSVSWYQQTPGQGLQFLFEYFSETQRNKGNFPGRFSGRQFSNSRSEMNVSTLELGDSALYLCASSLAPETEAFFGQGTRLTVV.

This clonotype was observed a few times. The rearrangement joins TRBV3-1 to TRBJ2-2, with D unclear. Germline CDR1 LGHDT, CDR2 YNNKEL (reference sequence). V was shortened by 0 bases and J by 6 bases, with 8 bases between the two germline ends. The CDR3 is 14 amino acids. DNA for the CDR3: TGTGCCAGCAGCCAAGATACCGGACCCGGGGAGCTGTTTTTT. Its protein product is CASSQDTGPGELFF.

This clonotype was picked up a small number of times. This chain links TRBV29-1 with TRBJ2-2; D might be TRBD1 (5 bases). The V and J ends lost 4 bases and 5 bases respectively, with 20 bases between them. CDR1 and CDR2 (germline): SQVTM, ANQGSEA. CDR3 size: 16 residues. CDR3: CSVVLVAGPTTGELFF. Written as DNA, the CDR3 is TGCAGCGTTGTGCTGGTGGCAGGGCCTACTACCGGGGAGCTGTTTTTT.

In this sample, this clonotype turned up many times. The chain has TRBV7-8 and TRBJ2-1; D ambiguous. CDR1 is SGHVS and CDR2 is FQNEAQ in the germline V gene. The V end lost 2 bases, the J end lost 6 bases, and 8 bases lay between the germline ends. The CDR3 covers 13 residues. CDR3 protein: CASSLFGSNEQFF. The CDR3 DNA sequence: TGTGCCAGCAGCTTATTCGGAAGCAATGAGCAGTTCTTC.

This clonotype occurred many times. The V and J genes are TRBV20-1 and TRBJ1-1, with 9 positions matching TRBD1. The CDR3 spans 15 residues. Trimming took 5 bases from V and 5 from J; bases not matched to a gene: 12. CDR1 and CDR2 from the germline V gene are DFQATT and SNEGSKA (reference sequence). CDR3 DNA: TGCAGTGCTGGACGTACAGGGGGCATTGAGACTGAAGCTTTCTTT. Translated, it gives CSAGRTGGIETEAFF.

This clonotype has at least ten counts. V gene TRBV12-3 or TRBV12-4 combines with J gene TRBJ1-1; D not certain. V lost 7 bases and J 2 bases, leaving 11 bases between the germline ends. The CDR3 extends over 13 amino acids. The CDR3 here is CASKLGVNTEAFF. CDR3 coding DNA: TGTGCCAGCAAGCTTGGGGTAAACACTGAAGCTTTCTTT.

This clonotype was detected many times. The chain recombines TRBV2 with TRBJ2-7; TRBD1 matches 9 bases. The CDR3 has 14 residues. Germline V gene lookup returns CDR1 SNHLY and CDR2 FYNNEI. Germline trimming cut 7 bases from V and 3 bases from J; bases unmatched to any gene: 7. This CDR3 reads CASTDPGQGYEQYF. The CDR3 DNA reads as TGTGCCAGCACTGATCCGGGACAGGGCTACGAGCAGTACTTC.

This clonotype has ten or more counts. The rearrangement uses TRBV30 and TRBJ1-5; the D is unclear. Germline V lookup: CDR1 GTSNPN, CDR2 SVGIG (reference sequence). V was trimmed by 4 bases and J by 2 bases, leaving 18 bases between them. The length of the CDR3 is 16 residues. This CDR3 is CAWTRSGWGGNQPQHF. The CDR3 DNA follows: TGTGCCTGGACCCGCTCCGGGTGGGGAGGCAATCAGCCCCAGCATTTT.

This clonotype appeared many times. As DNA, the CDR3 is TGTGCCAGCAGCCGACGGGACTCCTTCCACGAGCAGTACTTC. As protein: CASSRRDSFHEQYF. This sequence joins TRBV12-3 or TRBV12-4 and TRBJ2-7; perhaps TRBD2 as D (6 bases). V was cut by 6 bases and J by 5 bases, with 17 bases left in between. This CDR3 has 14 amino acids.

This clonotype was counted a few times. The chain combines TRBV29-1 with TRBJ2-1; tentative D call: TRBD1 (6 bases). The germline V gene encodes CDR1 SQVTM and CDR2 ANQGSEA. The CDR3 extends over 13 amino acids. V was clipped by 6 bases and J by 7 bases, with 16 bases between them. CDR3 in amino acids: CSVQQGLKNEQFF. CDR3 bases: TGCAGCGTCCAGCAGGGGTTGAAGAATGAGCAGTTCTTC.

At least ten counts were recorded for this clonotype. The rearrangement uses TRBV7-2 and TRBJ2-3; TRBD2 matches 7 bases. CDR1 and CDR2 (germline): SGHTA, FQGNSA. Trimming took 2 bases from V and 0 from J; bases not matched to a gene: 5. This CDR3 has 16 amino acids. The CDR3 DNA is TGTGCCAGCAGCTTAAAGCGGGGAACTAGCACAGATACGCAGTATTTT. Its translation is CASSLKRGTSTDTQYF.